This T cell receptor (beta chain) was profiled in a study of neurological immune-mediated disorders (dated by TCRdb to about 2019). About the investigation overall: Among the approximately 35 multiple sclerosis patients, 31 had relapsing-remitting MS and 3 had secondary progressive MS. The study compared peripheral blood TCR-beta repertoires of HTLV-I-associated myelopathy (HAM/TSP) patients, multiple sclerosis patients and healthy controls using UMI-based sequencing. The roughly 110 TCR-beta libraries covered PBMC samples along with longitudinal samples, technical triplicates, and paired sorted CD4+ and CD8+ T-cell subsets. Of the 68 subjects in the cohort, around 15 were HAM/TSP patients, some 35 were multiple sclerosis patients, and approximately 20 were healthy controls. General findings and caveats noted by the study authors: TCR clonal expansion was highest in HAM/TSP patients and lowest in MS patients, with MS patients falling below even healthy controls. No association of the MS cluster with clinical or MRI features was observed, and the need for larger cohorts was stated by the authors. Expanded clones from different subjects shared no identical CDR3 amino acid sequences, which suggests that TCR-beta repertoires were private in all groups. Repertoires from 18 of 34 MS patients were grouped by phylogenetic analysis into a cluster of related CDR3 sequences, suggesting a possible repertoire-level signature.

For the unsorted PBMC libraries, 2 million PBMCs were stored in RNAlater at -80 degrees C until RNA extraction and were used to generate the libraries. Multiple sclerosis patients were enrolled in a US clinical protocol under which disease progression was evaluated by magnetic resonance imaging. Peripheral blood was subjected to Ficoll-Hypaque density gradient centrifugation to isolate PBMCs, which were then cryopreserved in liquid nitrogen. The CDR3, cysteine through phenylalanine, is 12 amino acids long. The DNA shown is the 36-base CDR3, in frame from base 1. Notes on this clonotype: No antigen is known for it. A read error may produce the germline difference seen at one junction end.

cDNA was synthesized by template-switch 5'RACE using a primer with a 10-nucleotide random unique molecular identifier that tagged each TCR transcript. Over 170 million TCR-beta sequences, covering 15-18 subjects, were produced in each sequencing run. The RNeasy kit was used for extraction of total RNA. Using the KAPA Real-time Library Amplification kit, TCR-beta VDJ regions were amplified with primers for the TCR constant region and the 5'RACE anchor. A first PCR added sample indexes and Illumina adaptors, and a second PCR then raised library yield. After purification with Ampure beads, the TCR product of roughly 650 bp was size-selected on a 2% E-gel SizeSelection system. Before pooling, library quality was assessed on a Bioanalyzer, concentration was determined with Qubit, and library quantification was performed with the Kapa Library Quantification kit. An Illumina HiSeq 2500 sequenced the libraries paired-end 2 x 150 bp. To increase sequence diversity, about 25-31% phiX was spiked into each library pool. For the original study's pipeline: Quality-filtered reads were processed with the UMI-based MiGEC pipeline, which removed over 75% of raw TCR sequences during error correction. IMGT germline references were used for aligning VDJ genes, and each clonotype was defined as a unique CDR3 amino acid sequence together with its V-J genes. Clonal expansion, Shannon diversity, and CDR3 relatedness (CalcPairwiseDistances, ClusterSamples) were evaluated with VDJtools, and phylogenetic trees were built with CLCbio workbench. Expanded clones were defined as having at least 8 unique UMIs, based on coefficient-of-variation modelling across technical triplicates. TCRdb cleaned the public reads at Q25 with fastp, built clones with MiXCR and kept in-frame beta chains. One record per CDR3 amino acid sequence lists the most common genes and DNA. TCRdb's processing, not the authors' own work, is the source of the V and J calls. This sample holds fewer than 35,000 distinct CDR3 sequences; about 3.1% were observed only once. Of the sample, 7% to 8.5% is held by the ten largest clones.

Material: PBMCs. The receptor was isolated from a woman aged 25 to 39 with multiple sclerosis. The rearranged segments are TRBV12-3 or TRBV12-4 and TRBJ1-6; no confident D gene assignment can be made. The nucleotide sequence reads TGTGCCAGCAGTTTGTCCGCCACACCCCTCAACTTT. It is translated as CASSLSATPLNF.